This T cell receptor beta chain was documented in a study of vaccination effects on CD4 cells after COVID-19. For the study at large: All participants had two doses of either the BNT162b2 or mRNA-1273 vaccine. Sampling of a couple of convalescent patients took place 16 days and one week prior to vaccination. Whole-study results and caveats: Late post-vaccination samples showed marked contraction of infection- and vaccine-induced clones.

Germline V CDR1 and CDR2: SGHNT, YENEEA. This CDR3 contains 16 residues. The V end was cut by 5 bases, the J end by 0 bases, with 15 bases between. Repertoires were generated with immunoSEQ multiplex PCR, while TCRdb's copy carries only in-frame clones and drops some. The sample has under 55,000 clones, approximately 70% seen once. This clone was found a few times. What it binds is not known. Antigen-specific CD4+ T cells were expanded with viral peptide pools in the ViraFEST assay before sequencing. Subsequent to a culture period of nine to ten days, CD4+ T cells were isolated. This person's SARS-CoV-2 infection, confirmed by PCR, occurred between March and December 2020.

Here the sequenced sample was CD4+ T cells from PBMCs cultured with a peptide pool, taken before COVID-19 vaccination. The V and J genes are TRBV11-3 and TRBJ2-3, with TRBD2 as a possible D gene (6 bases). This clonotype was obtained from a human donor who had a prior SARS-CoV-2 infection. In DNA, the CDR3 is TGTGCCAGCAGCCGACCCCCGGGACTTAGCACAGATACGCAGTATTTT. Protein: CASSRPPGLSTDTQYF.